These 32 T cell receptor beta chains came from one sample sequenced in a study of shared clonotypes between healthy human individuals. Sequencing was performed with immunoSEQ multiplex PCR; in TCRdb, only in-frame clones are kept and a portion is missing. Among millions of clones listed, approximately 94% were seen once. The sample taken for sequencing was naive CD4+ T cells sorted from blood. As for subset: CD45RA+ positively selected. These receptors all stem from a man between 18 and 29 years old in good health.

As concerns this clone: The sample carries other DNA sequences with the same CDR3. V is TRBV2 and J is TRBJ2-1; D is ambiguous. Germline V gene data show CDR1 as SNHLY and CDR2 as FYNNEI. V lost 6 bases to trimming and J lost 7 bases, with 7 bases between them. This CDR3 has 11 residues. Here the CDR3 DNA reads TGTGCCAGCAGCATGGAAAATGAGCAGTTCTTC. Residues: CASSMENEQFF.

This clone appeared once. The V and J genes are TRBV7-2 and TRBJ2-3; D gene ambiguous. This CDR3 has 14 amino acids. The V end lost 5 bases, the J end lost 0 bases, and 9 bases lay between the germline ends. Germline V gene data show CDR1 as SGHTA and CDR2 as FQGNSA. The CDR3 reads CASSPSSSTDTQYF. As DNA, the CDR3 is TGTGCCAGCAGCCCTAGTTCGAGCACAGATACGCAGTATTTT.

This clone was observed a handful of times. V and J are TRBV9 and TRBJ1-1, with no clear D. Germline CDR1 is SGDLS and CDR2 is YYNGEE. V was clipped by 5 bases and J by 1 base, with 9 bases between them. This CDR3 comprises 13 residues. The CDR3, as DNA: TGTGCCAGCAGAGTGGGTGGGAACACTGAAGCTTTCTTT. Its protein product is CASRVGGNTEAFF.

The chain recombines TRBV6-1 with TRBJ1-4, with 8 bases aligning to TRBD1. Germline V gene data show CDR1 as MNHNS and CDR2 as SASEGT. CDR3 length: 12 residues. J was trimmed by 6 bases and V by 8 bases; bases with no gene match: 2. The chain's CDR3 is CASGQGYEKLFF. CDR3 DNA sequence: TGTGCCAGCGGACAGGGATATGAAAAACTGTTTTTT.

V is TRBV5-1 and J is TRBJ1-4; D may be TRBD1 (5 bases). There are 14 residues in the CDR3. The V end was cut by 4 bases, the J end by 4 bases, with 11 bases between. The germline CDR1 and CDR2 sequences are SGHRS and YFSETQ. The CDR3 here is CASSAGPYNEKLFF. The CDR3 DNA reads as TGCGCCAGCAGCGCGGGACCCTATAATGAAAAACTGTTTTTT. The full variable domain, rest sourced from reference TRBV5-1 and TRBJ1-4, is KAGVTQTPRYLIKTRGQQVTLSCSPISGHRSVSWYQQTPGQGLQFLFEYFSETQRNKGNFPGRFSGRQFSNSRSEMNVSTLELGDSALYLCASSAGPYNEKLFFGSGTQLSVL.

The chain recombines TRBV25-1 with TRBJ2-3, with TRBD1 matching over 8 bases. The CDR3 is made up of 16 amino acids. The germline V gene encodes CDR1 MGHDK and CDR2 SYGVNS. With V trimmed by 0 bases and J by 5 bases, 7 bases remained unmatched. The CDR3 is CASSEYVLTGVDTQYF. The DNA of the CDR3 is TGTGCCAGCAGTGAATATGTTTTGACAGGGGTAGATACGCAGTATTTT. The variable domain in full, completed from reference TRBV25-1 and TRBJ2-3, reads EADIYQTPRYLVIGTGKKITLECSQTMGHDKMYWYQQDPGMELHLIHYSYGVNSTEKGDLSSESTVSRIRTEHFPLTLESARPSHTSQYLCASSEYVLTGVDTQYFGPGTRLTVL.

The V gene is TRBV25-1, the J gene TRBJ2-2; D is uncertain. From germline, CDR1 is MGHDK and CDR2 SYGVNS. The V end was cut by 4 bases, the J end by 1 base, with 10 bases between. CDR3 length equals 15 residues. The CDR3 nucleotides are TGTGCCAGCAGTGGGGATGGGGAGAACACCGGGGAGCTGTTTTTT. Its protein is CASSGDGENTGELFF.

The chain recombines TRBV7-2 with TRBJ1-6; D is uncertain. Trimming cost V 1 base and J 10 bases, with 14 bases left between them. Germline lookup yields CDR1 SGHTA and CDR2 FQGNSA. The CDR3 has 15 residues. The CDR3 here is CASSLGTLLGSPLHF. The DNA of the CDR3 is TGTGCCAGCAGCTTAGGCACGCTGTTGGGCTCACCCCTCCACTTT.

A remark on this clone: This CDR3 is also generated by other DNA sequences in the sample. The chain recombines TRBV10-2 with TRBJ2-3, with TRBD2 matching over 7 bases. This CDR3 has 14 amino acids. Looked up from germline, CDR1 is WSHSY and CDR2 is SAAADI. Trimming took 3 bases from V and 3 from J; bases not matched to a gene: 3. CDR3 sequence reads: CASSETGGTDTQYF. The CDR3, as DNA: TGCGCCAGCAGTGAAACGGGAGGAACAGATACGCAGTATTTT.

This chain's CDR3 is CASSLDGGPRTDTQYF. The CDR3 nucleotides read TGCGCCAGCAGCTTGGATGGGGGGCCGCGCACAGATACGCAGTATTTT. The J gene is TRBJ2-3, the V gene TRBV5-1; D tentatively fits TRBD1 or TRBD2 (6 bases each). Trimming cost V 0 bases and J 1 base, with 12 bases left between them. Germline loops: CDR1 SGHRS, CDR2 YFSETQ. The length of the CDR3 is 16 residues. Using reference TRBV5-1 and TRBJ2-3 for the parts outside the CDR3, the full variable domain is KAGVTQTPRYLIKTRGQQVTLSCSPISGHRSVSWYQQTPGQGLQFLFEYFSETQRNKGNFPGRFSGRQFSNSRSEMNVSTLELGDSALYLCASSLDGGPRTDTQYFGPGTRLTVL.

The gene calls are TRBV7-6 and TRBJ1-1; no clear D. CDR1 and CDR2 (germline): SGHVS, FNYEAQ. The CDR3 consists of 15 residues. Trimming took 2 bases from V and 1 from J, leaving 11 bases between them. DNA for the CDR3: TGTGCCAGCAGCTTAATGAATCGGGGGAACACTGAAGCTTTCTTT. Its protein is CASSLMNRGNTEAFF. The full variable domain, completed using reference TRBV7-6 and TRBJ1-1, is GAGVSQSPRYKVTKRGQDVALRCDPISGHVSLYWYRQALGQGPEFLTYFNYEAQQDKSGLPNDRFSAERPEGSISTLTIQRTEQRDSAMYRCASSLMNRGNTEAFFGQGTRLTVV.

V usage is TRBV7-8 and J usage is TRBJ2-2; 11 bases fit TRBD2. Germline V lookup: CDR1 SGHVS, CDR2 FQNEAQ. With V trimmed by 1 base and J by 1 base, 2 bases remained unmatched. The length of the CDR3 is 17 residues. The CDR3 is CASSLDLAGGNTGELFF. The CDR3 DNA is TGTGCCAGCAGCTTAGATCTAGCGGGGGGGAACACCGGGGAGCTGTTTTTT.

This rearrangement joins TRBV21-1 to TRBJ1-6. TRBV21-1 is marked as a pseudogene. CDR3 length: 18 amino acids. The CDR3 DNA reads TGTGCCAGCAGCAAAGTGGTAAGAAGGGGGGGGTATAATTCACCCCTCCACTTT. It is translated as CASSKVVRRGGYNSPLHF.

The J gene is TRBJ1-1, the V gene TRBV6-5; D gene uncertain. The CDR3 is 13 amino acids. V was trimmed by 5 bases and J by 1 base, leaving 8 bases between them. In germline, CDR1 is MNHEY, CDR2 SVGAGI. For the CDR3, the DNA is TGTGCCAGCAGTCGTCGACAGAACACTGAAGCTTTCTTT. It codes for CASSRRQNTEAFF.

The V gene is TRBV5-4, the J gene TRBJ2-7, with D perhaps being TRBD1 or TRBD2 (5 bases each). Trimming removed 4 bases from V and 5 bases from J, with 25 bases in between. Per germline, CDR1 SGHNT and CDR2 YYREEE (reference sequence). CDR3 length: 17 amino acids. CDR3 amino acids: CASSPEWGPAKGHEQYF. Written as DNA, the CDR3 is TGTGCCAGCAGCCCGGAATGGGGACCAGCGAAAGGTCACGAGCAGTACTTC.

V is TRBV6-5 and J is TRBJ2-2, with D maybe TRBD1 (5 bases). Germline CDR1 is MNHEY and CDR2 is SVGAGI. The CDR3 contains 14 residues. V shed 6 bases and J shed 3 bases, with 11 bases lying between them. The chain's CDR3 is CASRRQPYTGELFF. Here the CDR3 DNA reads TGTGCCAGCAGGAGACAGCCCTACACCGGGGAGCTGTTTTTT.

Worth noting for this clone: Other DNA variants within this sample encode the same CDR3. The rearrangement uses TRBV27 and TRBJ2-7; possibly TRBD1 or TRBD2 for D (5 bases each). Deletions cut 5 bases from V and 2 bases from J, with 10 bases between. Germline CDR1 reads MNHEY; CDR2 reads SMNVEV (reference sequence). There are 13 residues in the CDR3. The CDR3 nucleotides are TGTGCCAGCAGTCGGGACGGACCCTACGAGCAGTACTTC. This gives the protein CASSRDGPYEQYF.

The chain recombines TRBV7-3 with TRBJ2-3, with 10 bases matching TRBD1. Germline lookup yields CDR1 SGHTA and CDR2 FQGTGA. V gave up 5 bases and J gave up 1 base; unmatched junction bases: 6. This CDR3 has 16 amino acids. The CDR3 DNA reads TGTGCCAGCAGCCCCCGACAGGGGGCGGGCACAGATACGCAGTATTTT. It translates to CASSPRQGAGTDTQYF.

This chain links TRBV4-1 with TRBJ1-6, with a tentative D call TRBD1 (6 bases). Trimming stripped 8 bases from V and 7 bases from J, with 12 bases between. CDR1 and CDR2 (germline): MGHRA, YSYEKL. This CDR3 region has 13 residues. Written as DNA, the CDR3 is TGCGCCAGCCGTCCAGGGGAAAATTCACCCCTCCACTTT. This encodes CASRPGENSPLHF.

V is TRBV7-8 and J is TRBJ1-1; possible D gene TRBD1, 6 bases. Germline CDR1 and CDR2: SGHVS and FQNEAQ. Trimming removed 0 bases at V and 5 bases at J, with 13 bases between. The CDR3 is 15 amino acids. The CDR3, as DNA: TGTGCCAGCAGCTTAGCAACTCCAGGGGTGACTGAAGCTTTCTTT. Protein product: CASSLATPGVTEAFF.

The rearrangement uses TRBV5-5 and TRBJ1-4; 11 bases are shared with TRBD1. This CDR3 spans 16 amino acids. J gave up 8 bases and V 2 bases, and 8 bases lay outside the gene matches. Per germline, CDR1 SGHKS and CDR2 YYEKEE (reference sequence). The CDR3 sequence is CASSLEGTGGREKLFF. The CDR3 nucleotides are TGTGCCAGCAGCTTAGAGGGGACAGGGGGACGGGAAAAACTGTTTTTT.

The rearrangement links TRBV11-2 to TRBJ2-7; D is unresolved. The CDR3 spans 16 residues. Trimming stripped 5 bases from V and 0 bases from J, with 17 bases between. In germline, CDR1 is SGHAT, CDR2 FQNNGV. This chain's CDR3 is CASSPTWKSSSYEQYF. CDR3 in DNA: TGTGCCAGCAGCCCTACCTGGAAATCAAGCTCCTACGAGCAGTACTTC.

The V and J genes are TRBV2 and TRBJ2-5; TRBD1 matches at 7 bases. The V gene's germline CDR1 is SNHLY and CDR2 FYNNEI. The CDR3 spans 15 residues. The V gene end was trimmed by 3 bases and the J gene end by 5 bases; junction bases not matched to a gene: 9. The CDR3 region is CASSEVAGGRETQYF. The CDR3 bases are TGTGCCAGCAGTGAGGTAGCAGGGGGACGGGAGACCCAGTACTTC.

This sequence joins TRBV2 and TRBJ1-2; D ambiguous. Trimming stripped 3 bases from V and 1 base from J, with 12 bases between. CDR3 length: 15 residues. The germline gives CDR1 SNHLY, CDR2 FYNNEI. The chain's CDR3 is CASSDAREINYGYTF. DNA for the CDR3: TGTGCCAGCAGTGATGCCAGAGAAATTAACTATGGCTACACCTTC.

V usage is TRBV5-6 and J usage is TRBJ2-7, with a tentative D call TRBD1 (6 bases). The V gene's germline CDR1 is SGHDT and CDR2 YYEEEE. Trimming left V 4 bases short and J 3 bases short, with 14 bases between. CDR3 length: 14 residues. CDR3 nucleotides: TGTGCCAGCAGCCGGTGGACAGCGAACTACGAGCAGTACTTC. This translates into CASSRWTANYEQYF. The whole variable domain, remainder taken from reference TRBV5-6 and TRBJ2-7, is DAGVTQSPTHLIKTRGQQVTLRCSPKSGHDTVSWYQQALGQGPQFIFQYYEEEERQRGNFPDRFSGHQFPNYSSELNVNALLLGDSALYLCASSRWTANYEQYFGPGTRLTVT.

The chain recombines TRBV6-1 with TRBJ1-4; perhaps TRBD1 as D (5 bases). The V end was cut by 8 bases, the J end by 4 bases, with 14 bases between. CDR1 and CDR2 from the germline V gene are MNHNS and SASEGT. The CDR3 is made up of 14 amino acids. The CDR3 region has the DNA TGTGCCAGCTGTAGCAGGGTACTTAATGAAAAACTGTTTTTT. It encodes CASCSRVLNEKLFF.

J is TRBJ2-5 and V is TRBV2, with 7 bases fitting TRBD2. CDR3 size: 15 residues. Trimming removed 8 bases from V and 3 bases from J; junction bases left unmatched: 12. Germline V gives CDR1 SNHLY, CDR2 FYNNEI. The CDR3 is CASGGKSGVKETQYF. The CDR3 nucleotides read TGTGCCAGCGGGGGGAAGAGCGGGGTCAAAGAGACCCAGTACTTC.

CDR3 sequence reads: CASSHLPNTEAFF. As DNA, the CDR3 is TGTGCCAGCAGCCACCTCCCAAACACTGAAGCTTTCTTT. V and J are TRBV14 and TRBJ1-1, with D unclear. Germline V CDR1 and CDR2: SGHDN, FVKESK. The CDR3 loop spans 13 amino acids. V was pared by 3 bases and J by 2 bases, with 7 bases between.

V gene TRBV19 combines with J gene TRBJ1-6; D is perhaps TRBD1 (5 bases). The V gene lost 1 base and the J gene lost 5 bases, with 12 bases spanning the gap. In germline, CDR1 is LNHDA, CDR2 SQIVND (reference sequence). The CDR3 totals 16 residues. This chain's CDR3 is CASSIALGANNSPLHF. The CDR3, as DNA: TGTGCCAGTAGTATAGCCCTTGGGGCGAATAATTCACCCCTCCACTTT. Using reference TRBV19 and TRBJ1-6 for the parts outside the CDR3, the full variable domain is DGGITQSPKYLFRKEGQNVTLSCEQNLNHDAMYWYRQDPGQGLRLIYYSQIVNDFQKGDIAEGYSVSREKKESFPLTVTSAQKNPTAFYLCASSIALGANNSPLHFGNGTRLTVT.

The CDR3 region has the DNA TGTGCTAGTGGTTTGGCACCTCCGGAGGGTACGCAGTATTTT. This codes for CASGLAPPEGTQYF. V gene TRBV12-5 combines with J gene TRBJ2-3; D perhaps matches TRBD2 (6 bases). Germline V gives CDR1 LGHNT, CDR2 FRNRAP. The V and J ends lost 1 base and 8 bases respectively, with 13 bases between them. This CDR3 comprises 14 residues.

This clone was counted between two and nine times. The chain employs TRBV6-1 and TRBJ1-5; D not resolved. This CDR3 is built from 12 residues. Germline CDR1 and CDR2: MNHNS and SASEGT. V was cut by 1 base and J by 6 bases, with 4 bases left in between. CDR3 in amino acids: CASSEVFQPQHF. The CDR3 DNA follows: TGTGCCAGCAGTGAAGTGTTTCAGCCCCAGCATTTT.

CDR3 sequence (DNA): TGTGCCAGCAGTTTTCCGGGGCACGCCTACGAGCAGTACTTC. It is translated as CASSFPGHAYEQYF. This chain connects TRBV28 to TRBJ2-5; the D gene could be TRBD1 or TRBD2 (5 bases each). The J call may be incorrect, as the DNA end agrees better with TRBJ2-7. Germline CDR1 is MDHEN and CDR2 is SYDVKM. The length of the CDR3 is 14 residues.